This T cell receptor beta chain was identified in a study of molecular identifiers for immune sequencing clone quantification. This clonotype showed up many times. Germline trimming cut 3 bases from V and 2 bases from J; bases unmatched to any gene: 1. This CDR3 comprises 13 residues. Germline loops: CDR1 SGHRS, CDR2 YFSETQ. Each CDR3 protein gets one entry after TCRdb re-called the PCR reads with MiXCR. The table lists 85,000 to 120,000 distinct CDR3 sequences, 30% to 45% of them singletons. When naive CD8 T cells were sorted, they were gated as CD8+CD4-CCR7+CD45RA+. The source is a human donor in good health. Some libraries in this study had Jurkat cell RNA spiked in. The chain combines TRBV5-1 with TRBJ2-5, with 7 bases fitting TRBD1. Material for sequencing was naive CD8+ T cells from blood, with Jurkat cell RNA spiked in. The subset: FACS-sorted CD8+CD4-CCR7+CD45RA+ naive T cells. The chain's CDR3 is CASSSTGQETQYF. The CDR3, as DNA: TGCGCCAGCAGCTCGACAGGGCAAGAGACCCAGTACTTC.